These 8 T cell receptor beta chains were all obtained from the same sample, sequenced in a study of T cell responses to AZD1222 COVID-19 vaccine. Assay: immunoSEQ multiplex PCR; the TCRdb copy retains only in-frame clones and omits some. The table lists fewer than 200,000 clones, roughly nine tenths of them singletons. The sample consisted of peripheral blood, taken on day 0 of AZD1222 vaccination. The receptors were gathered from an adult in good health.

V and J are TRBV18 and TRBJ2-7; TRBD1 is a possible D gene (5 bases). V lost 6 bases and J lost 2, with 14 bases in between. This CDR3 contains 14 residues. Germline CDR1 is KGHSH and CDR2 is LQKENI. This chain's CDR3 is CASSPLDSPYEQYF. Written as DNA, the CDR3 is TGTGCCAGCTCCCCTTTAGACAGCCCCTACGAGCAGTACTTC.

V usage is TRBV16 and J usage is TRBJ1-2, with TRBD1 identical over 8 bases. V shed 4 bases, J shed 3 bases, and the junction held 4 bases outside the gene matches. This CDR3 has 14 residues. From germline, CDR1 is KGHSY and CDR2 FQNENV. CDR3 sequence reads: CASSPTGDDYGYTF. CDR3 in DNA: TGTGCCAGCAGCCCGACAGGGGACGACTATGGCTACACCTTC.

The rearrangement uses TRBV30 and TRBJ1-4; a possible D gene is TRBD1 (5 bases). Germline V gives CDR1 GTSNPN, CDR2 SVGIG (reference sequence). Trimming left V 4 bases short and J 7 bases short, with 13 bases between. This CDR3 has 13 residues. CDR3 sequence reads: CAWKLRDREKLFF. CDR3 bases: TGTGCCTGGAAACTCCGGGACCGTGAAAAACTGTTTTTT.

The chain carries TRBV3-1 (or the pseudogene TRBV3-2) and TRBJ2-7; a weak D match, TRBD1 (6 bases). The CDR3 totals 13 residues. Germline V gene data show CDR1 as LGHDT and CDR2 as YNNKEL (reference sequence). Trimming took off 6 bases at V and 3 bases at J, with 12 bases between the two ends. CDR3 residues: CASSNGQLYEQYF. For the CDR3, the DNA is TGTGCCAGCAGTAATGGACAGCTCTACGAGCAGTACTTC.

This chain connects TRBV5-1 to TRBJ1-3; the match to TRBD1 covers 7 bases. The CDR3 sequence is 15 residues long. V dropped 0 bases and J dropped 4; count of bases not matched to a gene: 4. CDR1 is SGHRS and CDR2 is YFSETQ in the germline V gene. DNA for the CDR3: TGCGCCAGCAGCTTGGGGTACAGGGGAGGAAACACCATATATTTT. This translates into CASSLGYRGGNTIYF.

The rearrangement links TRBV30 to TRBJ1-5; TRBD1 is a possible D gene (5 bases). CDR3 length: 15 amino acids. Germline-derived CDR1 and CDR2 are GTSNPN and SVGIG (reference sequence). V was shortened by 1 base and J by 6 bases, with 16 bases between the two germline ends. CDR3 in amino acids: CAWSGGPGGSQPQHF. CDR3 DNA: TGTGCCTGGAGTGGGGGCCCAGGAGGGAGTCAGCCCCAGCATTTT.

This chain uses TRBV5-1 with TRBJ1-6; D gene unclear. CDR3 length equals 15 residues. Trimming left V 0 bases short and J 9 bases short, with 13 bases between. CDR1 and CDR2 from the germline V gene are SGHRS and YFSETQ. The CDR3 loop is CASSLELQSASPLHF. CDR3 coding DNA: TGCGCCAGCAGCTTGGAACTACAGTCCGCTTCACCCCTCCACTTT.

The table lists this clone with a count of one. The rearrangement joins TRBV18 to TRBJ1-5; D gene uncertain. The germline V gene encodes CDR1 KGHSH and CDR2 LQKENI. Trimming left V 2 bases short and J 0 bases short, with 5 bases between. The CDR3 length is 14 residues. This chain's CDR3 is CASSPGPSNQPQHF. The CDR3 DNA reads TGTGCCAGCTCACCAGGTCCTAGCAATCAGCCCCAGCATTTT.